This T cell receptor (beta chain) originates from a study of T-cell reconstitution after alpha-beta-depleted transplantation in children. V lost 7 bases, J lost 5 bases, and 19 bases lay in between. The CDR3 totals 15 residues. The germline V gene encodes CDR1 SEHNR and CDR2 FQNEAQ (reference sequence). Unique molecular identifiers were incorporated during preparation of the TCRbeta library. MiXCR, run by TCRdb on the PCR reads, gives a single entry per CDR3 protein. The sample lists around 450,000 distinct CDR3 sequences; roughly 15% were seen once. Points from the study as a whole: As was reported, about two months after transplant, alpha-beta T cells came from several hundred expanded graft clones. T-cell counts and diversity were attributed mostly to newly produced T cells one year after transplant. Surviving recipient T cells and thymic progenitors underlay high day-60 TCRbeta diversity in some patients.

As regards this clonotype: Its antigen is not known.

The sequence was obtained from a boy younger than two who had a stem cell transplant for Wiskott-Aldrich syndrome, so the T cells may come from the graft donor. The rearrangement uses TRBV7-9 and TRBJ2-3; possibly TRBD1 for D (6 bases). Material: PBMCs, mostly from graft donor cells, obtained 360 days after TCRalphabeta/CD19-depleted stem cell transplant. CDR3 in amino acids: CASNSGARGIDTQYF. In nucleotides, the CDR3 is TGTGCCAGCAACTCAGGGGCCAGGGGAATAGATACGCAGTATTTT. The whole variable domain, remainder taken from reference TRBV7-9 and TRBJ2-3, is DTGVSQNPRHKITKRGQNVTFRCDPISEHNRLYWYRQTLGQGPEFLTYFQNEAQLEKSRLLSDRFSAERPKGSFSTLEIQRTEQGDSAMYLCASNSGARGIDTQYFGPGTRLTVL.